This TCR beta chain was recorded in a study of T-cell memory formation after mild COVID-19. Whole-study findings and limits: Shrinking CD4+ clones resided mostly in CM and EM, and CD8+ ones in EMRA.

V shed 1 base, J shed 0 bases, and the junction held 4 bases outside the gene matches. The germline gives CDR1 MGHRA, CDR2 YSYEKL. The CDR3 spans 17 residues. Remarks on this clonotype: The target antigen is unknown.

Via MiXCR, TCRdb re-called the 5' RACE reads, giving one row per CDR3 protein. Counted here are a few hundred thousand distinct CDR3 sequences, 15% to 20% occurring once; the ten biggest clones make up 20% to 25%. Sequences were obtained from PBMCs or a T cell subset sorted from them (not recorded which). V gene TRBV4-1 combines with J gene TRBJ2-3, with TRBD2 identical over 10 bases. This receptor was taken from a man between 18 and 29 years old who had mild COVID-19 (a few samples of this study predate the infection). Cell type and time point are not known. The CDR3 sequence is CASSQVRAGGSTDTQYF. The CDR3 DNA sequence: TGCGCCAGCAGCCAAGTACGAGCGGGGGGGAGCACAGATACGCAGTATTTT.